This T cell receptor (beta chain) came from a study of blood T cell repertoires in COVID-19. Background on the study: The samples span acute and convalescent COVID-19 from the United States, Italy and Spain. PBMCs, B-cell-depleted T cells, or T cells were the source of the cDNA or gDNA that made up the material.

This CDR3 is 15 amino acids long. V was cut by 2 bases and J by 1 base, with 11 bases left in between. Germline V gene lookup returns CDR1 SGHRS and CDR2 YFSETQ. In the study's own analysis: From reference gene primer amplification, estimates of nucleated cell counts were derived. Profiled with immunoSEQ multiplex PCR; TCRdb holds only in-frame clones, not every one. V and J calls and clone size are as listed in that table; D and trimming were resolved from the DNA. The repertoire consists of about 67,000 clones, with 75% to 85% occurring once and the leading ten covering roughly 6%. Sequencing was performed on peripheral blood. The rearrangement links TRBV5-1 to TRBJ2-3; D possibly corresponds to TRBD2 (6 bases). This clonotype originated in an older woman with acute or convalescent COVID-19. CDR3 nucleotides: TGCGCCAGCAGCTTAGGGACGGGGGGCACAGATACGCAGTATTTT. This codes for CASSLGTGGTDTQYF.